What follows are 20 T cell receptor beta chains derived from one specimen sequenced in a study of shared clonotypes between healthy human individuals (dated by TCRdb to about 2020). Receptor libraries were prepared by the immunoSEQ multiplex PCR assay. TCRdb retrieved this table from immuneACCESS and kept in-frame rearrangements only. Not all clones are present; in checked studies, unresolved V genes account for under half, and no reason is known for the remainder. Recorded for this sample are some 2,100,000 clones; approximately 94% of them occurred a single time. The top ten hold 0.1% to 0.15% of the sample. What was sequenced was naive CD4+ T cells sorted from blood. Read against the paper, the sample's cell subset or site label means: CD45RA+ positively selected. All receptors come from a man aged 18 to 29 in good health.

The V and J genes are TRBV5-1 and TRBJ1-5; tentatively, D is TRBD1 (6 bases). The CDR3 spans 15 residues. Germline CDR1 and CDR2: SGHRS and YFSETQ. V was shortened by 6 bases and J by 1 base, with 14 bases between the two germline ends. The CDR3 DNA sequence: TGCGCCAGCAAGGAGGGGGTAGAGAGCAATCAGCCCCAGCATTTT. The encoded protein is CASKEGVESNQPQHF.

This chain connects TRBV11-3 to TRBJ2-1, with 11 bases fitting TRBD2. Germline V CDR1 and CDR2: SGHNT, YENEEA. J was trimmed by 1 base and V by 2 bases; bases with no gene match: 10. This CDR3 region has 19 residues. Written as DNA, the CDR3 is TGTGCCAGCAGCTTATCCGGGACTAGCGGAGGGGGGTCCTACAATGAGCAGTTCTTC. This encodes CASSLSGTSGGGSYNEQFF.

CDR3 sequence (DNA): TGTGCCAGCAGTAGGGGGAAATACAATGAGCAGTTCTTC. Protein product: CASSRGKYNEQFF. The chain uses TRBV6-5 and TRBJ2-1, with D maybe TRBD1 (6 bases). This CDR3 is 13 amino acids long. Germline V gives CDR1 MNHEY, CDR2 SVGAGI. V was cut by 5 bases and J by 4 bases, with 9 bases left in between.

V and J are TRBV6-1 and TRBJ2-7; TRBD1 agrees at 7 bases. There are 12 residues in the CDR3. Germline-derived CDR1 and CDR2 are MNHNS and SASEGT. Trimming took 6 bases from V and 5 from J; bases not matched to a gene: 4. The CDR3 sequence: CASRKQGNEQYF. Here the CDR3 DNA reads TGTGCCAGCAGAAAACAGGGGAACGAGCAGTACTTC.

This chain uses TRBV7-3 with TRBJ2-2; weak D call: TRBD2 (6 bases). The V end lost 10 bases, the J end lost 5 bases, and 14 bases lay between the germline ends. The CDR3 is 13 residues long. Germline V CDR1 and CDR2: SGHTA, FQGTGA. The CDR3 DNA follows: TGTGCCACCCGGGAGTCGACTACCGGGGAGCTGTTTTTT. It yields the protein CATRESTTGELFF.

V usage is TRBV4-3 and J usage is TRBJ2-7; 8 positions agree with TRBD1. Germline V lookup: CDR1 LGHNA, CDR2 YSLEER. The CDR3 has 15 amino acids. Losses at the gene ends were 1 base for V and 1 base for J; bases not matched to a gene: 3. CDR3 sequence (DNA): TGCGCCAGCAGCCAAGGGGGACAGGCATCCTACGAGCAGTACTTC. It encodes CASSQGGQASYEQYF.

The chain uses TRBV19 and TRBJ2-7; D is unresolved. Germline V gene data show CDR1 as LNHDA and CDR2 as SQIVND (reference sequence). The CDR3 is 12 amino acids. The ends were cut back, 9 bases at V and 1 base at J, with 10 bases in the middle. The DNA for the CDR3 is TGTGCCAGCAGTCAGCAGTCCTACGAGCAGTACTTC. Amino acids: CASSQQSYEQYF.

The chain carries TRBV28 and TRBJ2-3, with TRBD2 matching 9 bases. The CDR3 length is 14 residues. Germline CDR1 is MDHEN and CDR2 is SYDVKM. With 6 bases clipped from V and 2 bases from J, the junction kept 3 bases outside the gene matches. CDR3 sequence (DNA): TGTGCCAGCAGGGCTAGCGGGGCCACAGATACGCAGTATTTT. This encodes CASRASGATDTQYF.

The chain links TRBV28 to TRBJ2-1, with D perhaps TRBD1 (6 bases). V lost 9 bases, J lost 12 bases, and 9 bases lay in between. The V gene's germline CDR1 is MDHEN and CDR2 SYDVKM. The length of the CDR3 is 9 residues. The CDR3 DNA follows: TGTGCCAGTGGACAGATGCAGTTCTTC. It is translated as CASGQMQFF.

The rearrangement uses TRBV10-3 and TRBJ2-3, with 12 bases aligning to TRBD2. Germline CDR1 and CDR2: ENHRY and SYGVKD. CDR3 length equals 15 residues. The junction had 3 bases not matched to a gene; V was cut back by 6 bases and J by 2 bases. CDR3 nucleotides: TGTGCCATCAGAGGGACTAGCGGGTACACAGATACGCAGTATTTT. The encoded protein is CAIRGTSGYTDTQYF.

The DNA of the CDR3 is TGTGCCAGCACTGCCGACAGGGCGGCCTCCTACGAGCAGTACTTC. Translated: CASTADRAASYEQYF. J is TRBJ2-7 and V is TRBV5-4; 7 positions agree with TRBD1. The germline gives CDR1 SGHNT, CDR2 YYREEE (reference sequence). Trimming at V came to 6 bases and at J to 0 bases, leaving 9 bases not matched to a gene. The CDR3 has 15 amino acids.

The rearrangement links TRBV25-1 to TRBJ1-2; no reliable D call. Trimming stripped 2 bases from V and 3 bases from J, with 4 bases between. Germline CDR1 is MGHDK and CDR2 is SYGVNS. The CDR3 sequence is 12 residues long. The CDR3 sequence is CASSEGYYGYTF. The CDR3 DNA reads TGTGCCAGCAGTGAAGGCTACTATGGCTACACCTTC.

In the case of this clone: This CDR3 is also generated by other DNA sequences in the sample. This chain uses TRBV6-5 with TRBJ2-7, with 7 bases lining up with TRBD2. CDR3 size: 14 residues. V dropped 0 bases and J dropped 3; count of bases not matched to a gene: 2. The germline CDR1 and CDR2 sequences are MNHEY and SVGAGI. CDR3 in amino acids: CASSYSPGGYEQYF. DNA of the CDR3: TGTGCCAGCAGTTACTCCCCGGGGGGCTACGAGCAGTACTTC.

CDR3 sequence (DNA): TGCGCCAGCAGCCGCGGACAGTTTGTCAATGAGCAGTTCTTC. Its protein is CASSRGQFVNEQFF. The genes are TRBV4-1 and TRBJ2-1; possibly TRBD1 for D (6 bases). CDR3 length: 14 residues. Trimming shortened V by 4 bases and J by 6 bases, and 13 bases separated the two germline ends. CDR1 and CDR2 from the germline V gene are MGHRA and YSYEKL.

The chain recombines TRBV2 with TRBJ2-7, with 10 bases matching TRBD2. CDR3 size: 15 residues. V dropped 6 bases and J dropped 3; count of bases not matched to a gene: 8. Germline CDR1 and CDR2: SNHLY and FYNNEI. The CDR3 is CASSILAGSLYEQYF. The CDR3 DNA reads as TGTGCCAGCAGCATACTAGCGGGGTCCCTCTACGAGCAGTACTTC.

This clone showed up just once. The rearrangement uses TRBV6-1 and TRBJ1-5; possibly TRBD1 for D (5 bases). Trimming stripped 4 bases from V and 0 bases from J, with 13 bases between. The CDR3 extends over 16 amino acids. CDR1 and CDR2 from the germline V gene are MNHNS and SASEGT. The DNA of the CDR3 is TGTGCCAGCAGTGTGGGTGGGGGATATAGCAATCAGCCCCAGCATTTT. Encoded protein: CASSVGGGYSNQPQHF.

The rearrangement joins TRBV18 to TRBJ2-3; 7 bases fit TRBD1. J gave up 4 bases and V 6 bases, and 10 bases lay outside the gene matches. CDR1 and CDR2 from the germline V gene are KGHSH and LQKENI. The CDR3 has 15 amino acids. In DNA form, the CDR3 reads TGTGCCAGCTCGCCGCCTGCCCAGGGGGCAGATACGCAGTATTTT. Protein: CASSPPAQGADTQYF.

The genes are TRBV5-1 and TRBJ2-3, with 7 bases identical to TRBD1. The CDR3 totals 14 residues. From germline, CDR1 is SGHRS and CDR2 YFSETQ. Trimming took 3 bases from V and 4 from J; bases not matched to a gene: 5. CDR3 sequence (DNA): TGCGCCAGCAGCTACAGACAGGGCCCAGATACGCAGTATTTT. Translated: CASSYRQGPDTQYF.

The CDR3 loop is CSVDGRFDWEETQYF. Here the CDR3 DNA reads TGCAGCGTTGACGGGAGGTTTGATTGGGAAGAGACCCAGTACTTC. This chain joins TRBV29-1 and TRBJ2-5, with TRBD2 matching over 7 bases. Germline CDR1 and CDR2: SQVTM and ANQGSEA. CDR3 length: 15 amino acids. V was pared by 3 bases and J by 3 bases, with 10 bases of the junction left unmatched.

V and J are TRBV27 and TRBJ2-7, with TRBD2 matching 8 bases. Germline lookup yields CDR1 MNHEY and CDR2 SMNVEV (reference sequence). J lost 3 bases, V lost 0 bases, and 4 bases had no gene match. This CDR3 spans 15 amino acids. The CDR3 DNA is TGTGCCAGCAGTTTATCCTTTAGCGGGAACTACGAGCAGTACTTC. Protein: CASSLSFSGNYEQYF.